This T cell receptor (beta chain) was sequenced for a study of Ad26.COV2.S vaccination and SARS-CoV-2 variants. Measured with immunoSEQ multiplex PCR; TCRdb has only the in-frame clones, and not every one. The sample gives some 340,000 clones, around four fifths of which show up once; roughly 2% is in the top ten. A single count supports this clone. As to treatment: approximately 18 received Ad26.COV2.S at low or high dose, single or two shots; about 5 received placebo; per-sample allocation not given. Day 63 after the first injection of vaccine or placebo was the sampling time. Trimming cost V 7 bases and J 6 bases, with 15 bases left between them. The length of the CDR3 is 12 residues. Germline loops: CDR1 SQVTM, CDR2 ANQGSEA.

The material was peripheral blood, obtained in a trial of Ad26.COV2.S vaccine versus placebo. The source of this sequence is a person aged 18-65 years who received the Ad26.COV2.S COVID-19 vaccine or a placebo. The rearrangement uses TRBV29-1 and TRBJ1-1; D remains unclear. Here the CDR3 DNA reads TGCAGCGCGTTCGGAAGGGTGGCTGAAGCTTTCTTT. This translates into CSAFGRVAEAFF.